This record covers a single T cell receptor (beta chain). The antigen remains undetermined. Indicated treatment: roughly 18 received Ad26.COV2.S at low or high dose, single or two shots; about 5 received placebo; per-sample allocation not given. Sampling happened 63 days after the first vaccine or placebo injection. The individual, an adult aged 18-55 years, was a donor in Boston. The V and J ends lost 4 bases and 3 bases respectively, with 13 bases between them. Germline V gene sequence: CDR1 SEHNR, CDR2 FQNEAQ (reference sequence). The CDR3 loop spans 15 amino acids. The data derive from a study of Ad26.COV2.S vaccination and SARS-CoV-2 variants. Study as a whole: Recipients of Ad26.COV2.S got it intramuscularly, once or twice 56 days apart. Findings of the study overall: Marked by substantial breadth, spike-specific CD8+ and CD4+ T cell responses were reportedly seen after vaccination. Total T cell responses, in the TCR breadth and depth analyses, may have been underestimated.

Clones were read by immunoSEQ multiplex PCR, and TCRdb kept only the in-frame ones, dropping some. The sample contains around 400,000 clones, approximately 90% of which appear only once. The V and J genes are TRBV7-9 and TRBJ2-4, with D possibly TRBD1 on 6 matching bases. This sequence was found in a person between 18 and 59 years old who received the Ad26.COV2.S COVID-19 vaccine or a placebo. This material consisted of peripheral blood, taken in a trial of Ad26.COV2.S vaccine versus placebo. The CDR3 loop reads CASSSTGMGKNIQYF. CDR3 coding DNA: TGTGCCAGCAGCTCGACAGGAATGGGCAAAAACATTCAGTACTTC. Full variable domain (missing parts from reference TRBV7-9 and TRBJ2-4): DTGVSQNPRHKITKRGQNVTFRCDPISEHNRLYWYRQTLGQGPEFLTYFQNEAQLEKSRLLSDRFSAERPKGSFSTLEIQRTEQGDSAMYLCASSSTGMGKNIQYFGAGTRLSVL.